This T cell receptor (beta chain) was recorded in a study of blood T cell repertoires in COVID-19. For the study at large: Researchers got acute and convalescent COVID-19 samples from the United States, Italy and Spain.

CDR1 and CDR2 (germline): MGHRA, YSYEKL. The ends were cut back, 0 bases at V and 3 bases at J, with 18 bases in the middle. The CDR3 runs 17 residues. This clone showed up just a few times. TCRdb's copy holds only in-frame clones and misses some; the assay was immunoSEQ multiplex PCR. This sample has some 62,000 clones; 88% occur once, and the top ten carry approximately 5%. Sequencing was carried out using peripheral blood. The chain links TRBV4-1 to TRBJ2-7; D might be TRBD1 (6 bases). This clonotype was obtained from a human donor in a cohort sampled during active COVID-19. The CDR3 sequence: CASSQETYGQRNYEQYF. CDR3 DNA sequence: TGCGCCAGCAGCCAAGAGACCTACGGACAGAGAAACTACGAGCAGTACTTC.